The T cell receptor (beta chain) described here comes from a study of T cell responses to AZD1222 COVID-19 vaccine. As for this clone: What it binds is not known.

Some clones are missing from TCRdb's copy, which holds only in-frame ones; the method was immunoSEQ multiplex PCR. The repertoire holds 100,000 to 150,000 clones, with approximately 91% as singletons. CDR1 is SGHRS and CDR2 is YFSETQ in the germline V gene. The CDR3 is made up of 13 amino acids. V shed 10 bases and J 6 bases; nucleotides not matched to a gene: 12. Findings and caveats of the study: Reportedly, nearly half the spike-specific TCRs target unmutated variant regions.

V gene TRBV5-1 combines with J gene TRBJ1-2; 7 nucleotides align to TRBD1. The input for sequencing was peripheral blood, taken 28 days after the second AZD1222 dose. This clonotype originated in an adult who received the AZD1222 COVID-19 vaccine. The CDR3 loop reads CAGRMGTDDGYTF. CDR3 coding DNA: TGCGCCGGACGAATGGGGACAGACGATGGCTACACCTTC. Using reference TRBV5-1 and TRBJ1-2 for the parts outside the CDR3, the full variable domain is KAGVTQTPRYLIKTRGQQVTLSCSPISGHRSVSWYQQTPGQGLQFLFEYFSETQRNKGNFPGRFSGRQFSNSRSEMNVSTLELGDSALYLCAGRMGTDDGYTFGSGTRLTVV.